This T cell receptor beta chain appears in the sequencing data of a study of blood T cell repertoires in COVID-19. Study information: Samples taken during acute and convalescent COVID-19 were collected in the United States, Italy and Spain. Nucleic acid was either cDNA or gDNA, and it came from T cells, B-cell-depleted T cells, or PBMCs.

Seattle enrolled patients during active infection and tracked them longitudinally. Produced via immunoSEQ multiplex PCR; TCRdb's table is partial and in-frame only. Here the sample spans 150,000 to 200,000 clones, about 85% being singletons. The receptor comes from an older person with COVID-19, enrolled during active disease. Sequenced material: peripheral blood.

In DNA form, the CDR3 reads TGTGCCAGTAGTGAACTCGCCACGGGGGGTTGGGCTTTCTTT. Its protein is CASSELATGGWAFF. The chain carries TRBV19 and TRBJ1-1; tentative D call: TRBD1 (5 bases). The ends were cut back, 5 bases at V and 11 bases at J, with 21 bases in the middle. CDR1 and CDR2 from the germline V gene are LNHDA and SQIVND (reference sequence). The CDR3 is made up of 14 amino acids.